This T cell receptor beta chain appears in the sequencing data of a study of T-cell memory formation after mild COVID-19. TCRdb redid the calling of the 5' RACE reads with MiXCR, one entry per CDR3 protein. The table includes 110,000 or so distinct CDR3 sequences, 22% detected once. In this sample, this clonotype turned up a few times. Source material: PBMCs or a T cell subset sorted from them (not recorded which). This TCR came from a man aged 18 to 29 who had mild COVID-19 (a few samples of this study predate the infection). Cell type and time point are not known.

CDR3 in DNA: TGTGCCAGCAGCTTGACTCTCAATGAGCAGTTCTTC. This sequence encodes CASSLTLNEQFF. The J gene is TRBJ2-1, the V gene TRBV5-4; D remains ambiguous. The CDR3 runs 12 residues. Germline lookup yields CDR1 SGHNT and CDR2 YYREEE (reference sequence). V lost 1 base and J 6 bases, leaving 5 bases between the germline ends. Full variable domain (rest looked up from reference TRBV5-4 and TRBJ2-1): ETGVTQSPTHLIKTRGQQVTLRCSSQSGHNTVSWYQQALGQGPQFIFQYYREEENGRGNFPPRFSGLQFPNYSSELNVNALELDDSALYLCASSLTLNEQFFGPGTRLTVL.